Listed here are 4 T cell receptor beta chains from one sample, sequenced in a study of T cell responses to AZD1222 COVID-19 vaccine. Sequencing was performed with immunoSEQ multiplex PCR; in TCRdb, only in-frame clones are kept and a portion is missing. The data contain under 100,000 clones, about 90% of them seen just once; the ten biggest clones take up roughly 15%. This material consisted of peripheral blood, taken on day 0 of AZD1222 vaccination. The receptor source for this set is an adult in good health.

CDR3 protein: CASSMDVAKNIQYF. In DNA form, the CDR3 reads TGTGCCAGTAGTATGGACGTAGCCAAAAACATTCAGTACTTC. The chain links TRBV19 to TRBJ2-4; no clear D gene. Germline V gene sequence: CDR1 LNHDA, CDR2 SQIVND (reference sequence). Trimming removed 3 bases from V and 0 bases from J, with 6 bases in between. CDR3 length: 14 amino acids.

The chain joins TRBV2 to TRBJ2-7; D is perhaps TRBD1 (6 bases). The CDR3 is 12 residues long. V was cut by 7 bases and J by 3 bases, with 10 bases left in between. Germline V gene data show CDR1 as SNHLY and CDR2 as FYNNEI. The chain's CDR3 is CASTARGYEQYF. Here the CDR3 DNA reads TGTGCCAGCACGGCCAGGGGCTACGAGCAGTACTTC.

This chain connects TRBV2 to TRBJ1-5; D might be TRBD1 (5 bases). Trimming removed 1 base from V and 2 bases from J, with 15 bases in between. This CDR3 is built from 17 residues. Germline V gene data show CDR1 as SNHLY and CDR2 as FYNNEI. In nucleotides, the CDR3 is TGTGCCAGCAGTGAAGGGAGTTGGCAGGGTGGCAATCAGCCCCAGCATTTT. Encoded protein: CASSEGSWQGGNQPQHF.

In DNA, the CDR3 is TGTGCCAGCAGCGTATGGTCGGGAGTAAAGGAAGAGACCCAGTACTTC. It yields the protein CASSVWSGVKEETQYF. V and J are TRBV9 and TRBJ2-5; maybe TRBD2 (6 bases). Trimming took off 1 base at V and 3 bases at J, with 16 bases between the two ends. The CDR3 length is 16 residues. Germline V gene lookup returns CDR1 SGDLS and CDR2 YYNGEE.